These 15 T cell receptor beta chains came from one sample sequenced in a study of human T cells and chemical hapten exposure (dated by TCRdb to the early 2020s). In light of the paper, this sample's time point label describes: patch test 1, 2 weeks after DPC sensitization. In the paper's terms, the treatment or condition label means: therapeutic diphenylcyclopropenone sensitization with weekly scalp DPC. Receptor amplification or capture employed RACE. Sequencing took place on a NextSeq 500. The public sequencing data were trimmed at Q25 with fastp and processed into clonotypes with MiXCR by TCRdb, which kept only in-frame beta chains. Rows matching on CDR3 protein sequence are summarized as one entry with the most common DNA and genes. Present in this sample are about 71,000 distinct CDR3 sequences, around 10% of which were seen just once. Of the sample, roughly 3.3% is held by the ten largest clones.

The input for sequencing was whole blood, taken in connection with sensitization to the hapten diphenylcyclopropenone (DPC). These TCRs come from a woman aged 40 to 50 with alopecia areata. Some clones in this sample may be carry-over from other donors' samples.

The chain combines TRBV28 with TRBJ1-2, with D possibly TRBD1 on 6 matching bases. Trimming removed 5 bases at V and 7 bases at J, with 11 bases between. Germline V gene lookup returns CDR1 MDHEN and CDR2 SYDVKM. There are 12 residues in the CDR3. In nucleotides, the CDR3 is TGTGCCAGCAGTGTCAGGGGATCTGGCTACACCTTC. Residues: CASSVRGSGYTF.

This clonotype was seen repeatedly, ten times or more. J is TRBJ2-1 and V is TRBV10-1; weak D call: TRBD2 (6 bases). The CDR3 runs 15 residues. Germline CDR1 reads WNHNN; CDR2 reads SYGVQD (reference sequence). V lost 5 bases to trimming and J lost 0 bases, with 11 bases between them. CDR3 DNA sequence: TGCGCCAGCAGTCCTGGAGGGAGCTCCTACAATGAGCAGTTCTTC. Translating it yields CASSPGGSSYNEQFF.

This clonotype was observed many times. This chain uses TRBV10-1 with TRBJ1-6; possibly TRBD1 for D (6 bases). CDR3 size: 14 residues. Trimming stripped 9 bases from V and 10 bases from J, with 19 bases between. Germline assignment: CDR1 WNHNN and CDR2 SYGVQD (reference sequence). The CDR3 spells CASPRDKWKSPLHF. The DNA for the CDR3 is TGCGCCAGTCCTCGGGACAAATGGAAATCACCCCTCCACTTT.

This clonotype has a count of ten or more. The V and J genes are TRBV12-3 or TRBV12-4 and TRBJ2-3; the D is unclear. The V end was cut by 6 bases, the J end by 4 bases, with 8 bases between. The CDR3 has 12 amino acids. Written as DNA, the CDR3 is TGTGCCAGCAGCCTTCTTCCAGATACGCAGTATTTT. Translated: CASSLLPDTQYF.

This clonotype was seen many times. The chain recombines TRBV3-1 with TRBJ1-4; no firm D call. V lost 4 bases, J lost 8 bases, and 14 bases lay in between. Germline V gene sequence: CDR1 LGHDT, CDR2 YNNKEL (reference sequence). CDR3 length: 14 residues. The CDR3 protein is CASSRRPEVEKLFF. CDR3 nucleotides: TGTGCCAGCAGCCGACGCCCCGAGGTAGAAAAACTGTTTTTT.

This clonotype occurred many times. The chain is built from TRBV18 and TRBJ2-1, with 10 bases aligning to TRBD2. The CDR3 totals 17 residues. Looked up from germline, CDR1 is KGHSH and CDR2 is LQKENI. The V gene end was trimmed by 0 bases and the J gene end by 5 bases; junction bases not matched to a gene: 7. For the CDR3, the DNA is TGTGCCAGCTCACCACCTAGCGGGGGGTCTTCCCACAATGAGCAGTTCTTC. It encodes CASSPPSGGSSHNEQFF.

Many counts were recorded for this clonotype. This sequence joins TRBV6-6 and TRBJ1-6; tentative D call: TRBD1 (5 bases). The V end was cut by 8 bases, the J end by 9 bases, with 17 bases between. The CDR3 has 14 residues. The germline V gene encodes CDR1 MNHNY and CDR2 SVGAGI (reference sequence). CDR3 sequence reads: CASRPGTARSPLHF. The CDR3 nucleotides read TGTGCCAGCCGCCCCGGGACGGCGCGTTCACCCCTCCACTTT.

The chain couples TRBV11-2 to TRBJ2-1, with D possibly being TRBD2 (6 bases). The ends were cut back, 5 bases at V and 12 bases at J, with 29 bases in the middle. Germline V CDR1 and CDR2: SGHAT, FQNNGV. The CDR3 is 17 residues long. For the CDR3, the DNA is TGTGCCAGCAGCCGTCGTCGTTCGGGGGTAAAGGACACGGGGCAGTTCTTC. Translation: CASSRRRSGVKDTGQFF. Supplemented by reference TRBV11-2 and TRBJ2-1, the full variable domain reads EAGVAQSPRYKIIEKRQSVAFWCNPISGHATLYWYQQILGQGPKLLIQFQNNGVVDDSQLPKDRFSAERLKGVDSTLKIQPAKLEDSAVYLCASSRRRSGVKDTGQFFGPGTRLTVL.

This clonotype was detected ten times or more. This rearrangement joins TRBV13 to TRBJ2-7; 8 bases agree with TRBD2. The V and J ends lost 7 bases and 6 bases, in that order; junction bases with no gene match: 5. This CDR3 is built from 12 residues. The germline CDR1 and CDR2 sequences are PRHDT and FYEKMQ (reference sequence). CDR3 protein: CASTSGGAEQYF. The CDR3 DNA is TGTGCCAGCACCTCGGGGGGGGCCGAGCAGTACTTC.

This clonotype was counted many times. The V gene is TRBV27, the J gene TRBJ1-1; D ambiguous. V dropped 4 bases and J dropped 5 bases, with 11 bases sitting between them. CDR1 and CDR2 from the germline V gene are MNHEY and SMNVEV (reference sequence). CDR3 length: 13 amino acids. The CDR3 DNA reads as TGTGCCAGCAGTTACCGGCGAGGAACTGAAGCTTTCTTT. Translated: CASSYRRGTEAFF.

The table lists this clonotype with many counts. The V call is TRBV7-2, the J call TRBJ1-5; D is uncertain. V was shortened by 1 base and J by 4 bases, with 2 bases between the two germline ends. Per the germline V gene, CDR1 is SGHTA and CDR2 is FQGNSA. There are 12 residues in the CDR3. The CDR3 DNA sequence: TGTGCCAGCAGCTTAGGGAATCAGCCCCAGCATTTT. Translation gives CASSLGNQPQHF.

This clonotype came up a few times. The chain joins TRBV28 to TRBJ2-3, with 11 positions matching TRBD2. Germline assignment: CDR1 MDHEN and CDR2 SYDVKM. This CDR3 contains 14 residues. V dropped 6 bases and J dropped 4; count of bases not matched to a gene: 3. This CDR3 is CASSFSGGADTQYF. DNA for the CDR3: TGTGCCAGCAGCTTTAGCGGGGGGGCAGATACGCAGTATTTT.

V usage is TRBV7-2 and J usage is TRBJ2-7, with a weak D call TRBD2 (6 bases). The CDR3 covers 14 residues. Germline CDR1 reads SGHTA; CDR2 reads FQGNSA. V lost 2 bases to trimming and J lost 3 bases, with 11 bases between them. CDR3 DNA: TGTGCCAGCAGCTTATCCGGGACTGTCTACGAGCAGTACTTC. It encodes CASSLSGTVYEQYF.

This clonotype was seen ten or more times. For the CDR3, the DNA is TGTGCCACCGGACAGGGGGGCAATCAGCCCCAGCATTTT. It codes for CATGQGGNQPQHF. The rearrangement uses TRBV10-3 and TRBJ1-5; TRBD1 aligns across 10 bases. Germline V gene data show CDR1 as ENHRY and CDR2 as SYGVKD. The ends lost 10 bases at V and 2 bases at J; junction bases unmatched: 2. The CDR3 is 13 residues long.

This clonotype was seen ten or more times. The chain has TRBV6-2 or TRBV6-3 and TRBJ2-7; D may be TRBD1 (6 bases). V shed 11 bases and J shed 1 base, with 15 bases lying between them. The CDR3 consists of 13 residues. Looked up from germline, CDR1 is MNHEY and CDR2 is SVGEGT. CDR3 in amino acids: CASTWGPSYEQYF. DNA for the CDR3: TGTGCCTCAACCTGGGGGCCGTCCTACGAGCAGTACTTC.